One and the same sample provided the 5 T cell receptor beta chains below, sequenced in a study of tumor-infiltrating lymphocytes in primary liver carcinoma. Blood RNA was derived from unsorted whole blood, and germline DNA was extracted too. Priming with a constant-region primer yielded TCR beta cDNA from 500 ng total RNA. Three nested multiplex PCR rounds, a slightly modified ARM-PCR method, built the TCR beta libraries. Forward primers for TRBV1-TRBV30 and a C-beta reverse primer served the first two PCR rounds, at about 10 cycles each. TCRdb ran MiXCR on the multiplex PCR reads and lists one entry per CDR3 protein. Of around 210,000 distinct CDR3 sequences in the sample, 65% were seen once. Sequencing was carried out using peripheral blood. These receptors were collected from a woman aged 55-70 years with primary liver carcinoma and hepatitis B virus infection.

Points on this clonotype: A much larger clone differs from this one at a single base, so this may be a read error. V and J are TRBV6-2 or TRBV6-3 and TRBJ2-1; 7 nucleotides line up with TRBD2. Germline assignment: CDR1 MNHEY and CDR2 SVGEGT. The CDR3 has 15 amino acids. The CDR3 region is CASRSAGNSCNEQFF. The CDR3 bases are TGTGCCAGCAGATCAGCGGGGAACTCCTGCAATGAGCAGTTCTTC.

The chain couples TRBV20-1 to TRBJ2-7; 10 nucleotides match TRBD1. V gave up 7 bases and J gave up 3 bases; unmatched junction bases: 6. The CDR3 is 13 amino acids. Germline CDR1 reads DFQATT; CDR2 reads SNEGSKA (reference sequence). The CDR3 sequence: CSVNRDRGYEQYF. The CDR3 DNA is TGCAGTGTTAACCGGGACAGGGGCTACGAGCAGTACTTC.

This clonotype has only one observation. A much bigger clone sits one base away, suggesting this may be a read error. The chain carries TRBV4-2 and TRBJ2-5, with D perhaps matching TRBD2 (6 bases). Trimming removed 3 bases at V and 3 bases at J, with 8 bases between. The germline CDR1 and CDR2 sequences are LGHNA and YNFKEQ. The CDR3 runs 13 residues. CDR3 amino acids: CASSHEREETQYF. The DNA for the CDR3 is TGTGCCAGCAGCCACGAGCGGGAAGAGACCCAGTACTTC.

This clonotype is a singleton in its sample. The CDR3 ends on some other residue instead of the conserved phenylalanine or tryptophan, so this is likely a read error. The chain combines TRBV29-1 with TRBJ1-5, with unresolved D. CDR1 and CDR2 from the germline V gene are SQVTM and ANQGSEA. V shed 4 bases and J shed 3 bases, with 10 bases lying between them. The CDR3 sequence is 13 residues long. Here the CDR3 DNA reads TGCAGCGTTGTCGGGCATATCAATCAGCCCCAGCATTCT. Translation gives CSVVGHINQPQHS.

As regards this clonotype: Compared with germline, one end of the junction differs, possibly owing to a read error. This chain connects TRBV5-4 to TRBJ2-6; the D gene is possibly TRBD1 (7 bases). CDR1 is SGHNT and CDR2 is YYREEE in the germline V gene (reference sequence). The length of the CDR3 is 19 residues. CDR3 sequence reads: CVSSLTGGQYSSGANVLTF. The CDR3 region has the DNA TGTGTCAGCAGCTTGACCGGGGGACAGTACTCCTCTGGGGCCAACGTCCTGACTTTC.